This TCR beta chain was documented in a study of blood T cell repertoires in COVID-19. Study-wide background: Italy, Spain and the United States were the sources of the convalescent and acute COVID-19 samples. Sample material is recorded as cDNA or gDNA derived from T cells, B-cell-depleted T cells, or PBMCs.

V trimming: 6 bases; J trimming: 3 bases; junction bases outside the gene matches: 4. Germline CDR1 SNHLY, CDR2 FYNNEI. The CDR3 is 13 amino acids. Original processing notes: Estimation of nucleated cell counts was performed using reference gene primer amplification. The assay was immunoSEQ multiplex PCR, and TCRdb's table has in-frame clones only and misses some. The V and J calls and clone size were taken over from that table, and D and trimming were inferred from the DNA. This sample has about 410,000 clones, with 75% to 90% found just once. Seattle researchers signed up patients amid active infection and tracked them longitudinally.

The chain employs TRBV2 and TRBJ1-2; 7 bases fit TRBD1. The receptor was derived from a woman in her forties with COVID-19, enrolled during active disease. The sample consisted of peripheral blood. CDR3 amino acids: CASSSGQDYGYTF. CDR3 DNA sequence: TGTGCCAGCAGCTCTGGACAGGACTATGGCTACACCTTC.